A selection of T cell receptor beta chains follows, all from one sample in a study of blood T cell repertoires in COVID-19. Assay used: immunoSEQ multiplex PCR; TCRdb lists only in-frame clones, some missing. The sample carries around 200,000 clones, roughly 87% recorded once. The sequencing sample was made of peripheral blood. These receptors were collected from a woman younger than 30 who had recovered from COVID-19. Both conserved end residues are part of each CDR3. The order of the fields is J gene, clone size, D gene, V gene, CDR3 DNA, CDR3 protein. A D gene is named only where the DNA matches it firmly. For some rows the clone size is stated as once, few or many, or as a class when expanded; others skip it.

TRBJ2-7 | - | - | TRBV28 | TGTGCCAGCAGTTTGACAGCACGAACCTACGAGCAGTACTTC | CASSLTARTYEQYF
TRBJ1-5 | - | TRBD1 | TRBV4-2 | TGTGCCAGCAGCTCGGACAGGGATTTTCAGCCCCAGCATTTT | CASSSDRDFQPQHF
TRBJ1-1 | - | - | TRBV18 | TGTGCCAGCTCACCACTCCTGGACACCGATGAAGCTTTCTTT | CASSPLLDTDEAFF
TRBJ2-7 | - | TRBD2 | TRBV4-3 | TGCGCCAGCAGCCAAGCGATGAGGGAGGGCCACAACGAGCAGTACTTC | CASSQAMREGHNEQYF
TRBJ2-2 | - | - | TRBV6-1 | TGTGCCAGCAGTGAGTTGAGTGGCGGCACCGGGGAGCTGTTTTTT | CASSELSGGTGELFF
TRBJ2-5 | - | TRBD1 | TRBV30 | TGTGCCTGGAGTGTACTGTTTCGGGACCACAGGGGAGAGACCCAGTACTTC | CAWSVLFRDHRGETQYF
TRBJ1-1 | - | - | TRBV6-6 | TGTGCCAGCAGTTCATCAGGGCCCTATGAAGCTTTCTTT | CASSSSGPYEAFF
TRBJ1-1 | - | TRBD1 | TRBV5-4 | TGTGCCAGCACCATAGGACAGGGGATCACTGAAGCTTTCTTT | CASTIGQGITEAFF
TRBJ1-2 | - | - | TRBV29-1 | TGCAGCGTTACGGTTGACAGGACTTATGGCTACACCTTC | CSVTVDRTYGYTF
TRBJ2-1 | - | - | TRBV9 | TGTGCCAGCAGCCAGACAGGAACTTTCTACAATGAGCAGTTCTTC | CASSQTGTFYNEQFF
TRBJ2-2 | - | - | TRBV6-5 | TGTGCCAGCAGGGGGACAAGCGGTGCCGGGGAGCTGTTTTTT | CASRGTSGAGELFF
TRBJ2-7 | - | - | TRBV11-2 | TGTGCCAGCAGCTTATGGGGGCGGGAGCAGTACTTC | CASSLWGREQYF
TRBJ2-2 | - | TRBD1 | TRBV6-5 | TGTGCCAGCAGCAGAGGGACAGGGAGGACCGGGGAGCTGTTTTTT | CASSRGTGRTGELFF
TRBJ1-1 | - | TRBD1 | TRBV20-1 | TGCAGTGCGAGTACAGGGGGCCCCCAGGACACTGAAGCTTTCTTT | CSASTGGPQDTEAFF
TRBJ1-1 | - | - | TRBV6-4 | TGTGCCAGCAGTACATACACGAACACTGAAGCTTTCTTT | CASSTYTNTEAFF
TRBJ2-3 | - | - | TRBV5-4 | TGTGCCAGCAGCTACAATTCAGATACGCAGTATTTT | CASSYNSDTQYF
TRBJ1-4 | once | TRBD1 | TRBV27 | TGTGCCAGCAGGAGACAGGGGGCGCAGGAAAAACTGTTTTTT | CASRRQGAQEKLFF
TRBJ2-7 | - | TRBD1 | TRBV7-2 | TGTGCCAGCAGCCGCAGACAGGGGGCGCTAATGGAGCAGTACTTC | CASSRRQGALMEQYF
TRBJ2-7 | once | TRBD2 | TRBV27 | TGTGCCAGCAGTTTACTTGGCAGCGGGGGCTCCTACGAGCAGTACTTC | CASSLLGSGGSYEQYF
TRBJ2-5 | - | TRBD2 | TRBV7-2 | TGTGCCAGCAGCTTTAATAGCGGGATACAAGAGACCCAGTACTTC | CASSFNSGIQETQYF
TRBJ2-7 | - | - | TRBV14 | TGTGCCAGCAGCCATTCTCAGTACGAGCAGTACTTC | CASSHSQYEQYF
TRBJ1-6 | - | - | TRBV6-4 | TGTGCCAGCACCGAGGAGGATCCTCAAAGGGATTCACCCCTCCACTTT | CASTEEDPQRDSPLHF
TRBJ2-3 | once | TRBD2 | TRBV2 | TGTGCCAGCAGTAGGGGGACTAGCAGCACAGATACGCAGTATTTT | CASSRGTSSTDTQYF
TRBJ2-1 | - | TRBD2 | TRBV24-1 | TGTGCCACCAGTGAAGCCCGCTTACGGGCGGGAGGGCGTTTGGATGAGCAGTTCTTC | CATSEARLRAGGRLDEQFF
TRBJ2-3 | - | - | TRBV6-4 | TGTGCCAGCAGTGAACGGGACTCCTACACAGATACGCAGTATTTT | CASSERDSYTDTQYF
TRBJ1-1 | - | - | TRBV18 | TGTGCCAGCTCACCCGCGGGGAGGGTCGGTGAAGCTTTCTTT | CASSPAGRVGEAFF
TRBJ2-1 | - | - | TRBV4-3 | TGCGCCAGCAGCCATAGCGTCGAGCGGACCGATGAGCAGTTCTTC | CASSHSVERTDEQFF
TRBJ1-5 | - | - | TRBV30 | TGTGCCTGGAGTTCAGGGTATAGCAATCAGCCCCAGCATTTT | CAWSSGYSNQPQHF